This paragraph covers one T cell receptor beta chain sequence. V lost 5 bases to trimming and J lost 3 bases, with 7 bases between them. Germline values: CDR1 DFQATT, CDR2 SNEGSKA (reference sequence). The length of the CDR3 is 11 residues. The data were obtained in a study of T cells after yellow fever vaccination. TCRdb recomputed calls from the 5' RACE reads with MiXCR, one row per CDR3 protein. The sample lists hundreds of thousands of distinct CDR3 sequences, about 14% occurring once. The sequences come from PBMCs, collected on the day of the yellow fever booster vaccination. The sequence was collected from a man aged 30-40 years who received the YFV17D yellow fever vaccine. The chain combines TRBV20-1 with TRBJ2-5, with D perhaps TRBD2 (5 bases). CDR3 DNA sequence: TGCAGTGCTGGGAGAAAAGAGACCCAGTACTTC. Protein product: CSAGRKETQYF.